The 20 T cell receptor beta chains below come from one sample, sequenced in a study of blood T cell repertoires in COVID-19. Sequenced by immunoSEQ multiplex PCR; TCRdb stores in-frame clones only, minus some. The table includes a few hundred thousand clones, 85% detected once. Sequenced sample: peripheral blood. The receptors were gathered from a young woman with acute or convalescent COVID-19.

The rearrangement links TRBV12-3 or TRBV12-4 to TRBJ1-1, with D possibly TRBD1 on 6 matching bases. The CDR3 has 12 residues. V shed 6 bases and J shed 4 bases, with 9 bases lying between them. CDR3 DNA: TGTGCCAGCAGAAAGACAGGCACTGAAGCTTTCTTT. As protein: CASRKTGTEAFF.

The chain is built from TRBV2 and TRBJ2-7; 9 positions agree with TRBD1. The CDR3 runs to 15 residues. Trimming took 7 bases from V and 5 from J; bases not matched to a gene: 12. The germline gives CDR1 SNHLY, CDR2 FYNNEI. The CDR3 loop reads CASTRAGTGSNEQYF. The CDR3 DNA sequence: TGTGCCAGCACCCGGGCCGGGACAGGGTCCAACGAGCAGTACTTC. Together with reference TRBV2 and TRBJ2-7, the CDR3 gives the full variable domain: EPEVTQTPSHQVTQMGQEVILRCVPISNHLYFYWYRQILGQKVEFLVSFYNNEISEKSEIFDDQFSVERPDGSNFTLKIRSTKLEDSAMYFCASTRAGTGSNEQYFGPGTRLTVT.

The rearrangement links TRBV4-2 to TRBJ2-1, with 8 bases aligning to TRBD2. This CDR3 comprises 14 residues. Trimming at V came to 3 bases and at J to 7 bases, leaving 5 bases not matched to a gene. CDR1 LGHNA and CDR2 YNFKEQ come from the germline V gene. The CDR3 here is CASSQRGVYNEQFF. The CDR3 nucleotides read TGTGCCAGCAGCCAGCGGGGGGTCTATAATGAGCAGTTCTTC.

The chain is built from TRBV9 and TRBJ1-2; 9 positions agree with TRBD1. Germline CDR1 is SGDLS and CDR2 is YYNGEE. Unmatched junction bases numbered 10, after V lost 3 bases and J lost 7 bases. The CDR3 consists of 15 residues. CDR3: CASSGGQGALSGYTF. CDR3 DNA: TGTGCCAGCAGCGGGGGACAGGGTGCCCTCTCTGGCTACACCTTC. Looking up the rest from reference TRBV9 and TRBJ1-2 gives the full variable domain: DSGVTQTPKHLITATGQRVTLRCSPRSGDLSVYWYQQSLDQGLQFLIQYYNGEERAKGNILERFSAQQFPDLHSELNLSSLELGDSALYFCASSGGQGALSGYTFGSGTRLTVV.

This clone was seen just once. The chain recombines TRBV9 with TRBJ2-3; 13 bases are shared with TRBD2. Trimming removed 4 bases from V and 4 bases from J; junction bases left unmatched: 9. Germline lookup yields CDR1 SGDLS and CDR2 YYNGEE. CDR3 size: 17 residues. The CDR3 nucleotides are TGTGCCAGCAGCCCCCGGACTAGCGGGAGAGGTTCAGATACGCAGTATTTT. This codes for CASSPRTSGRGSDTQYF.

This clone was counted a few times. The chain recombines TRBV14 with TRBJ1-1; TRBD1 matches at 7 bases. This CDR3 contains 18 residues. Unmatched junction bases numbered 13, after V lost 1 base and J lost 2 bases. Germline V gene sequence: CDR1 SGHDN, CDR2 FVKESK. CDR3 residues: CASSQVAGTAPFNTEAFF. CDR3 sequence (DNA): TGTGCCAGCAGCCAAGTGGCAGGGACAGCCCCTTTTAACACTGAAGCTTTCTTT.

In nucleotides, the CDR3 is TGTGCCAGCAGGGCGGGGCCTATCTACGAGCAGTACTTC. It yields the protein CASRAGPIYEQYF. V and J are TRBV6-5 and TRBJ2-7, with a weak D call TRBD2 (6 bases). Deletions cut 6 bases from V and 3 bases from J, with 12 bases between. The CDR3 is made up of 13 amino acids. Germline V lookup: CDR1 MNHEY, CDR2 SVGAGI.

This rearrangement joins TRBV28 to TRBJ1-1; D call uncertain. V was pared by 8 bases and J by 2 bases, with 24 bases between. CDR3 length: 17 amino acids. The germline CDR1 and CDR2 sequences are MDHEN and SYDVKM. CDR3 sequence reads: CASLSVHQAVSNTEAFF. The CDR3 region has the DNA TGTGCCAGCCTTTCCGTCCACCAAGCCGTCTCTAACACTGAAGCTTTCTTT.

The chain uses TRBV19 and TRBJ2-3; 14 bases match TRBD2. The junction had 7 bases not matched to a gene; V was cut back by 3 bases and J by 2 bases. This CDR3 is 18 amino acids long. CDR1 is LNHDA and CDR2 is SQIVND in the germline V gene (reference sequence). The CDR3 DNA follows: TGTGCCAGTAGTATCGGACTAGCGGGGGGACCCGCCACAGATACGCAGTATTTT. Protein product: CASSIGLAGGPATDTQYF. The full variable domain, completed using reference TRBV19 and TRBJ2-3, is DGGITQSPKYLFRKEGQNVTLSCEQNLNHDAMYWYRQDPGQGLRLIYYSQIVNDFQKGDIAEGYSVSREKKESFPLTVTSAQKNPTAFYLCASSIGLAGGPATDTQYFGPGTRLTVL.

The chain is built from TRBV2 and TRBJ1-1; the D is unclear. The CDR3 spans 14 residues. Trimming shortened V by 5 bases and J by 7 bases, and 17 bases separated the two germline ends. CDR1 SNHLY and CDR2 FYNNEI come from the germline V gene. Here the CDR3 reads CASSRGREKGEAFF. The CDR3 region has the DNA TGTGCCAGCAGTCGAGGTCGGGAGAAGGGTGAAGCTTTCTTT.

The rearrangement uses TRBV27 and TRBJ1-4; TRBD1 agrees at 7 bases. V shed 6 bases and J 8 bases; nucleotides not matched to a gene: 6. CDR3 length: 13 amino acids. Germline-derived CDR1 and CDR2 are MNHEY and SMNVEV (reference sequence). The CDR3 is CASRTGQKEKLFF. The CDR3 DNA follows: TGTGCCAGCAGGACAGGGCAGAAAGAAAAACTGTTTTTT.

The chain links TRBV27 to TRBJ1-1; TRBD1 might be the D (5 bases). V was trimmed by 5 bases and J by 1 base, leaving 8 bases between them. This CDR3 spans 13 amino acids. Germline values: CDR1 MNHEY, CDR2 SMNVEV (reference sequence). The CDR3 protein is CASSTRANTEAFF. CDR3 nucleotides: TGTGCCAGCAGTACCAGGGCGAACACTGAAGCTTTCTTT.

The chain has TRBV6-5 and TRBJ1-3; 8 positions match TRBD1. Germline V lookup: CDR1 MNHEY, CDR2 SVGAGI. The V gene end was trimmed by 7 bases and the J gene end by 3 bases; junction bases not matched to a gene: 8. The CDR3 runs to 15 residues. CDR3 DNA sequence: TGTGCCAGCACCCTGACAGGGGTCGGTGGAAACACCATATATTTT. It encodes CASTLTGVGGNTIYF.

This rearrangement joins TRBV28 to TRBJ2-7; a weak D match, TRBD2 (6 bases). This CDR3 comprises 15 residues. Trimming shortened V by 3 bases and J by 2 bases, and 14 bases separated the two germline ends. Germline values: CDR1 MDHEN, CDR2 SYDVKM. This CDR3 reads CASSFAGPSTYEQYF. CDR3 in DNA: TGTGCCAGCAGTTTTGCGGGACCTAGCACCTACGAGCAGTACTTC.

This clone appeared a single time. V and J are TRBV18 and TRBJ2-7, with 8 positions matching TRBD1. V dropped 9 bases and J dropped 2; count of bases not matched to a gene: 6. Per germline, CDR1 KGHSH and CDR2 LQKENI. The length of the CDR3 is 13 residues. CDR3 nucleotides: TGTGCCAGTACCGACAGGGGAACCTACGAGCAGTACTTC. As protein: CASTDRGTYEQYF.

The chain combines TRBV4-1 with TRBJ2-7, with a tentative D call TRBD1 (5 bases). The length of the CDR3 is 15 residues. Germline loops: CDR1 MGHRA, CDR2 YSYEKL. V was cut by 0 bases and J by 3 bases, with 12 bases left in between. The CDR3: CASSQERGPLYEQYF. CDR3 in DNA: TGCGCCAGCAGCCAAGAAAGGGGCCCCCTCTACGAGCAGTACTTC.

The chain carries TRBV7-5 and TRBJ1-5; the table's TRBD1 call for D was not verified on the DNA. TRBV7-5 is a pseudogene segment. There are 15 residues in the CDR3. In nucleotides, the CDR3 is TGTGCCAGAAGTCTTAATGGCTGGCGCAATCAGCCCCAGCATTTT. It codes for CARSLNGWRNQPQHF.

The chain links TRBV4-1 to TRBJ1-5; D is uncertain. V lost 2 bases, J lost 6 bases, and 14 bases lay in between. Germline V gene data show CDR1 as MGHRA and CDR2 as YSYEKL. The CDR3 contains 15 residues. In DNA, the CDR3 is TGCGCCAGCAGCCAATTAGGCGACGGAGGTCAGCCCCAGCATTTT. This translates into CASSQLGDGGQPQHF.

The rearrangement links TRBV10-3 to TRBJ2-7; 10 positions agree with TRBD2. V lost 9 bases, J lost 3 bases, and 2 bases stayed unmatched. Germline V gene lookup returns CDR1 ENHRY and CDR2 SYGVKD. CDR3 length: 12 residues. The CDR3 bases are TGTGCCATGGGGACTAGCGTCTACGAGCAGTACTTC. Residues: CAMGTSVYEQYF.

V usage is TRBV6-5 and J usage is TRBJ1-3, with a weak D call TRBD1 (5 bases). Germline CDR1 reads MNHEY; CDR2 reads SVGAGI. Trimming took 8 bases from V and 0 from J, leaving 11 bases between them. The CDR3 is made up of 14 amino acids. CDR3 amino acids: CASVRASSGNTIYF. CDR3 DNA: TGTGCCAGCGTCAGGGCGAGCTCTGGAAACACCATATATTTT.